This paragraph covers one T cell receptor (beta chain) sequence. TCRdb reprocessed the RT-PCR reads via MiXCR and lists one record per CDR3 protein. Of about 680,000 distinct CDR3 sequences listed, around 14% are singletons. The CDR3 consists of 12 residues. The germline CDR1 and CDR2 sequences are SGDLS and YYNGEE. V was clipped by 0 bases and J by 4 bases, with 4 bases between them. This clonotype was sampled from a female donor in good health, serving as a healthy control. The sample taken for sequencing was memory CD4+ T cells from blood. The V call is TRBV9, the J call TRBJ1-2, with D hard to call. CDR3 sequence (DNA): TGTGCCAGCAGCGTAGAAAGCTATGGCTACACCTTC. Its translation: CASSVESYGYTF.